Only one count was recorded for the clone carrying this TCR beta chain. Its antigen remains unknown. This sample was included in a study of CD8+ T cells in alopecia areata. Across the whole study: Tofacitinib ran for 6 to 18 months before 6 months off drug.

Study observations and caveats: Scalp sequencing captures resident alphabeta T cells of normal skin too.

Extracted RNA was reverse transcribed, and the resulting cDNA served as sequencing template. Assay used: immunoSEQ multiplex PCR; TCRdb lists only in-frame clones, some missing. The sample lists hundreds of thousands of clones, 67% occurring once. The length of the CDR3 is 15 residues. With 0 bases clipped from V and 0 bases from J, the junction kept 1 base outside the gene matches. Germline V gene data show CDR1 as KGHSH and CDR2 as LQKENI. The V and J genes are TRBV18 and TRBJ1-1; 7 bases line up with TRBD1. The sequencing here drew on CD4+ T cells sorted from blood, taken at week 0. The TCR was taken from a human donor with alopecia areata. CDR3 bases: TGTGCCAGCTCACCACCGGGACAGTTGAACACTGAAGCTTTCTTT. Amino acids: CASSPPGQLNTEAFF.